The 29 T cell receptor beta chains below all came from one sample that was sequenced in a study of cytomegalovirus exposure and HLA in healthy donors. Method: immunoSEQ multiplex PCR; TCRdb's copy keeps in-frame clones and lacks some. Here the sample spans under 400,000 clones, around 90% being singletons. Sequencing was carried out using PBMCs. The receptors were gathered from a man aged 25 to 45 in good health and CMV-seronegative.

This rearrangement joins TRBV19 to TRBJ2-1, with a weak D call TRBD2 (5 bases). Germline lookup yields CDR1 LNHDA and CDR2 SQIVND (reference sequence). The ends were cut back, 5 bases at V and 4 bases at J, with 12 bases in the middle. The CDR3 consists of 14 residues. The DNA for the CDR3 is TGTGCCAGTAGTGTCCGGGGTGGGTACAATGAGCAGTTCTTC. This gives the protein CASSVRGGYNEQFF. The full variable domain, its missing parts supplied by reference TRBV19 and TRBJ2-1, is DGGITQSPKYLFRKEGQNVTLSCEQNLNHDAMYWYRQDPGQGLRLIYYSQIVNDFQKGDIAEGYSVSREKKESFPLTVTSAQKNPTAFYLCASSVRGGYNEQFFGPGTRLTVL.

The gene calls are TRBV29-1 and TRBJ1-3, with a possible D match to TRBD1 (6 bases). The CDR3 loop spans 15 amino acids. V was trimmed by 6 bases and J by 0 bases, leaving 15 bases between them. The germline CDR1 and CDR2 sequences are SQVTM and ANQGSEA. DNA for the CDR3: TGCAGCGTCGAGGGGGGGGGTTTCTCTGGAAACACCATATATTTT. Its protein product is CSVEGGGFSGNTIYF.

This chain links TRBV6-5 with TRBJ2-7; 8 bases fit TRBD1. Germline V gene lookup returns CDR1 MNHEY and CDR2 SVGAGI. With V trimmed by 1 base and J by 7 bases, 9 bases remained unmatched. This CDR3 region has 15 residues. The CDR3 protein is CASSYLDRVAGEQYF. DNA for the CDR3: TGTGCCAGCAGTTACTTGGACAGGGTTGCGGGAGAGCAGTACTTC.

The V gene is TRBV5-1, the J gene TRBJ1-5; 7 positions agree with TRBD1. V dropped 3 bases and J dropped 3; count of bases not matched to a gene: 6. CDR1 and CDR2 (germline): SGHRS, YFSETQ. The CDR3 loop spans 15 amino acids. The CDR3 loop is CASSSETGPNQPQHF. CDR3 DNA sequence: TGCGCCAGCAGCTCCGAGACAGGGCCCAATCAGCCCCAGCATTTT.

This chain links TRBV6-1 with TRBJ2-7; D may be TRBD1 (8 bases). This CDR3 has 15 residues. V was trimmed by 6 bases and J by 2 bases, leaving 17 bases between them. The germline gives CDR1 MNHNS, CDR2 SASEGT. This chain's CDR3 is CASRAAGTGPYEQYF. The CDR3 nucleotides read TGTGCCAGCAGGGCAGCGGGGACAGGACCCTACGAGCAGTACTTC.

This clone was detected a few times. V is TRBV7-2 and J is TRBJ1-6, with TRBD1 matching 9 bases. The CDR3 totals 15 residues. Trimming took 3 bases from V and 9 from J; bases not matched to a gene: 6. Germline V gene data show CDR1 as SGHTA and CDR2 as FQGNSA. The CDR3 sequence is CASSLQGQGGSPLHF. In nucleotides, the CDR3 is TGTGCCAGCAGCTTGCAGGGACAGGGCGGTTCACCCCTCCACTTT.

This chain links TRBV7-9 with TRBJ1-2, with TRBD1 as a possible D gene (5 bases). The CDR3 length is 14 residues. The germline gives CDR1 SEHNR, CDR2 FQNEAQ (reference sequence). The ends were cut back, 5 bases at V and 3 bases at J, with 13 bases in the middle. CDR3 DNA: TGTGCCAGCAGCCGCATTGGGGCCCACTATGGCTACACCTTC. This codes for CASSRIGAHYGYTF.

The chain recombines TRBV19 with TRBJ1-1; 9 bases agree with TRBD1. The CDR3 loop spans 12 amino acids. V lost 6 bases to trimming and J lost 8 bases; unmatched junction nucleotides: 4. Germline CDR1 and CDR2: LNHDA and SQIVND (reference sequence). The CDR3 sequence: CASRRTGEEAFF. The DNA for the CDR3 is TGTGCCAGTAGAAGGACAGGGGAGGAAGCTTTCTTT.

The J gene is TRBJ2-7, the V gene TRBV27; 9 bases align to TRBD1. The germline CDR1 and CDR2 sequences are MNHEY and SMNVEV (reference sequence). The junction had 4 bases not matched to a gene; V was cut back by 6 bases and J by 4 bases. The CDR3 is made up of 13 amino acids. In nucleotides, the CDR3 is TGTGCCAGCAGACGACAGGGGGAATACGAGCAGTACTTC. Translating gives CASRRQGEYEQYF.

The chain combines TRBV6-5 with TRBJ2-7; TRBD2 might be the D (5 bases). The CDR3 length is 13 residues. CDR1 is MNHEY and CDR2 is SVGAGI in the germline V gene. The V and J ends lost 7 bases and 4 bases respectively, with 14 bases between them. CDR3 loop: CASTPIPGYEQYF. CDR3 DNA: TGTGCCAGCACCCCGATTCCGGGGTACGAGCAGTACTTC.

This chain uses TRBV5-6 with TRBJ2-3; perhaps TRBD1 as D (6 bases). Germline V gene data show CDR1 as SGHDT and CDR2 as YYEEEE. Trimming removed 2 bases at V and 2 bases at J, with 15 bases between. The length of the CDR3 is 16 residues. DNA for the CDR3: TGTGCCAGCAGCTTAATAACACAGGGTTACACAGATACGCAGTATTTT. The encoded protein is CASSLITQGYTDTQYF.

This clone was seen once. The chain employs TRBV7-2 and TRBJ2-3, with D possibly TRBD2 on 6 matching bases. V was clipped by 5 bases and J by 6 bases, with 15 bases between them. The CDR3 is 14 residues long. Per the germline V gene, CDR1 is SGHTA and CDR2 is FQGNSA. The CDR3 region has the DNA TGTGCCAGCAGCCTCGACTGGGGACTGGATACGCAGTATTTT. This gives the protein CASSLDWGLDTQYF.

CDR3 DNA: TGTGCCACGGCGGGGCAGAAGACCATGATTTCACCCCTCCACTTT. Residues: CATAGQKTMISPLHF. This chain connects TRBV19 to TRBJ1-6, with D possibly TRBD1 on 5 matching bases. The CDR3 runs to 15 residues. Trimming removed 10 bases at V and 9 bases at J, with 22 bases between. In germline, CDR1 is LNHDA, CDR2 SQIVND (reference sequence).

The chain joins TRBV4-2 to TRBJ1-1; 8 bases are shared with TRBD1. CDR1 and CDR2 (germline): LGHNA, YNFKEQ. J gave up 7 bases and V 0 bases, and 10 bases lay outside the gene matches. The CDR3 length is 16 residues. The CDR3 DNA is TGTGCCAGCAGCCAAGAGATACAGGGGGGGACCGGTGAAGCTTTCTTT. Protein product: CASSQEIQGGTGEAFF.

The count of this clone is one. The chain links TRBV28 to TRBJ2-7; maybe TRBD1 (5 bases). CDR1 and CDR2 from the germline V gene are MDHEN and SYDVKM. The CDR3 is 14 residues long. The ends were cut back, 11 bases at V and 0 bases at J, with 17 bases in the middle. The CDR3 reads CASTDTQSSYEQYF. CDR3 in DNA: TGTGCCTCCACGGACACACAAAGCTCCTACGAGCAGTACTTC.

The V and J genes are TRBV6-1 and TRBJ2-4; TRBD1 is a possible D gene (5 bases). Trimming shortened V by 0 bases and J by 6 bases, and 9 bases separated the two germline ends. CDR1 is MNHNS, CDR2 SASEGT, per germline. The CDR3 is 14 residues long. The CDR3 DNA is TGTGCCAGCAGTGAAGCGGGGCCAGGAAACATTCAGTACTTC. Translated, it gives CASSEAGPGNIQYF.

The chain joins TRBV5-1 to TRBJ1-1, with D tentatively TRBD1 (5 bases). The germline CDR1 and CDR2 sequences are SGHRS and YFSETQ. V was cut by 6 bases and J by 1 base, with 13 bases left in between. The CDR3 runs 14 residues. This chain's CDR3 is CASTHPDKNTEAFF. CDR3 nucleotides: TGCGCCAGCACCCATCCGGACAAGAACACTGAAGCTTTCTTT. Full variable domain (missing parts from reference TRBV5-1 and TRBJ1-1): KAGVTQTPRYLIKTRGQQVTLSCSPISGHRSVSWYQQTPGQGLQFLFEYFSETQRNKGNFPGRFSGRQFSNSRSEMNVSTLELGDSALYLCASTHPDKNTEAFFGQGTRLTVV.

This clone has just one count. The chain carries TRBV5-1 and TRBJ2-2; 8 bases line up with TRBD1. CDR3 length equals 16 residues. Trimming cost V 1 base and J 3 bases; bases outside gene matches: 5. Germline V gene data show CDR1 as SGHRS and CDR2 as YFSETQ. CDR3 loop: CASSLSGQDYTGELFF. The DNA for the CDR3 is TGCGCCAGCAGCTTGTCGGGACAGGATTACACCGGGGAGCTGTTTTTT.

V and J are TRBV5-6 and TRBJ1-2, with TRBD1 matching 9 bases. CDR1 is SGHDT, CDR2 YYEEEE, per germline. V was pared by 3 bases and J by 5 bases, with 11 bases of the junction left unmatched. The CDR3 sequence is 16 residues long. The CDR3, as DNA: TGTGCCAGCAGCTCTTACAGGGGGCGCAGTTTTTATGGCTACACCTTC. It yields the protein CASSSYRGRSFYGYTF.

This sequence joins TRBV6-6 and TRBJ2-1; no clear D gene. Germline CDR1 reads MNHNY; CDR2 reads SVGAGI (reference sequence). Between the trimmed V and J ends, which lost 0 bases and 5 bases, there was a span of 8 bases. The CDR3 covers 14 residues. CDR3 DNA sequence: TGTGCCAGCAGTTACTCGGGCGTTAACAATGAGCAGTTCTTC. It translates to CASSYSGVNNEQFF.

This sequence joins TRBV4-3 and TRBJ1-2; D perhaps matches TRBD1 (5 bases). The V gene lost 4 bases and the J gene lost 4 bases, with 13 bases spanning the gap. Per germline, CDR1 LGHNA and CDR2 YSLEER. The CDR3 loop spans 14 amino acids. The CDR3 loop is CASSPVQGLYGYTF. CDR3 bases: TGCGCCAGCAGCCCCGTGCAGGGCCTCTATGGCTACACCTTC.

CDR3 loop: CASSPKGGQGDGYTF. CDR3 coding DNA: TGCGCCAGCAGCCCTAAAGGTGGACAGGGTGATGGCTACACCTTC. This chain joins TRBV4-1 and TRBJ1-2; the match to TRBD1 covers 8 bases. The CDR3 runs 15 residues. V shed 4 bases and J 6 bases; nucleotides not matched to a gene: 10. Looked up from germline, CDR1 is MGHRA and CDR2 is YSYEKL.

This chain joins TRBV14 and TRBJ2-1; D perhaps matches TRBD2 (7 bases). This CDR3 comprises 15 residues. Trimming took off 4 bases at V and 3 bases at J, with 13 bases between the two ends. From germline, CDR1 is SGHDN and CDR2 FVKESK. CDR3 bases: TGTGCCAGCAGCCGCCGCGGGGGCTACTACAATGAGCAGTTCTTC. This sequence encodes CASSRRGGYYNEQFF.

The chain has TRBV7-9 and TRBJ1-2; D is possibly TRBD1 (6 bases). Germline assignment: CDR1 SEHNR and CDR2 FQNEAQ (reference sequence). Trimming took off 1 base at V and 8 bases at J, with 11 bases between the two ends. There are 13 residues in the CDR3. CDR3 amino acids: CASSLGGLEGYTF. CDR3 nucleotide sequence: TGTGCCAGCAGCTTAGGGGGGCTGGAAGGCTACACCTTC.

The V call is TRBV25-1, the J call TRBJ2-1, with 12 bases aligning to TRBD2. Germline lookup yields CDR1 MGHDK and CDR2 SYGVNS. The CDR3 extends over 15 amino acids. The V and J ends lost 2 bases and 9 bases, in that order; junction bases with no gene match: 5. The CDR3, as DNA: TGTGCCAGCAGTGAAGCTAGCGGGGGGGCCCGTGAGCAGTTCTTC. Protein: CASSEASGGAREQFF.

V gene TRBV11-2 combines with J gene TRBJ1-2; 7 bases map to TRBD1. V lost 0 bases and J lost 4; bases outside the gene matches: 5. CDR3 length: 15 residues. Germline CDR1 reads SGHAT; CDR2 reads FQNNGV. CDR3 coding DNA: TGTGCCAGCAGCTTAGAAAGGAGGGACAGCTATGGCTACACCTTC. It yields the protein CASSLERRDSYGYTF.

V usage is TRBV19 and J usage is TRBJ1-5; possible D gene TRBD1, 5 bases. Germline V lookup: CDR1 LNHDA, CDR2 SQIVND (reference sequence). The CDR3 extends over 15 amino acids. V gave up 3 bases and J gave up 6 bases, with 15 bases separating them. CDR3 coding DNA: TGTGCCAGTAGTATTGGACAAAAATCGAGTCAGCCCCAGCATTTT. As protein: CASSIGQKSSQPQHF. The variable domain in full, completed from reference TRBV19 and TRBJ1-5, reads DGGITQSPKYLFRKEGQNVTLSCEQNLNHDAMYWYRQDPGQGLRLIYYSQIVNDFQKGDIAEGYSVSREKKESFPLTVTSAQKNPTAFYLCASSIGQKSSQPQHFGDGTRLSIL.

The J gene is TRBJ2-7, the V gene TRBV27; 11 nucleotides agree with TRBD1. Germline V gene data show CDR1 as MNHEY and CDR2 as SMNVEV (reference sequence). The trim removed 5 bases at V and 0 bases at J, leaving 9 bases unmatched. This CDR3 has 17 amino acids. The CDR3 DNA is TGTGCCAGCAGTGTCCGCGGGACAGGGGGGAGCTCCTACGAGCAGTACTTC. It yields the protein CASSVRGTGGSSYEQYF.

The chain combines TRBV4-3 with TRBJ1-1, with D tentatively TRBD1 (6 bases). CDR3 length: 16 residues. V lost 0 bases to trimming and J lost 6 bases, with 17 bases between them. Germline-derived CDR1 and CDR2 are LGHNA and YSLEER. This CDR3 reads CASSQDDTGWGSEAFF. The CDR3 DNA follows: TGCGCCAGCAGCCAAGATGACACAGGGTGGGGATCTGAAGCTTTCTTT.